The sequence of this TCR beta chain was determined in a study of blood T cell repertoires in COVID-19. Study-wide background: Sites across the United States, Italy and Spain contributed samples from acute and convalescent COVID-19.

Generated by immunoSEQ multiplex PCR, the TCRdb table keeps only in-frame clones and is missing some. The table records 150,000 to 200,000 clones, roughly 90% of them present only once. CDR3 length: 15 amino acids. V lost 5 bases to trimming and J lost 1 base, with 12 bases between them. CDR1 SGHTA and CDR2 FQGTGA come from the germline V gene. Material for sequencing was peripheral blood. The sequence was obtained from a man in his thirties or forties with COVID-19, enrolled during active disease. The genes are TRBV7-3 and TRBJ2-1, with a weak D call TRBD2 (6 bases). The CDR3 here is CASSQDSGSYNEQFF. CDR3 nucleotide sequence: TGTGCCAGCAGCCAAGATAGCGGATCCTACAATGAGCAGTTCTTC.